Each of the 17 T cell receptor beta chains below was sequenced from the same sample in a study of beta chain features in type 1 diabetes. Overall study results and limits: Significant though moderate, a shortening of TCRB CDR3s appeared in all four CD4+ subsets of Type 1 diabetes patients.

Expressed TCRB transcripts were sequenced, since all the RNA that had been isolated was reverse transcribed. TCRdb's copy holds only in-frame clones and misses some; the assay was immunoSEQ multiplex PCR. Here the sample spans about 650,000 clones, around 12% being singletons. These receptors lack a known antigen. Sequencing input: naive CD4+ T cells from blood. These receptors all come from a man aged 30-40 years with type 1 diabetes.

This clone has just a few counts. J is TRBJ1-5 and V is TRBV23-1; D is unclear. TRBV23-1 falls under the ORF class, with uncertain function. V lost 1 base and J 8 bases, leaving 12 bases between the germline ends. This CDR3 is built from 14 residues. The CDR3 spells CASSQCKGGEPQHF. For the CDR3, the DNA is TGCGCCAGCAGTCAATGTAAGGGCGGGGAGCCCCAGCATTTT.

The V gene is TRBV29-1, the J gene TRBJ1-4, with a possible D match to TRBD1 (6 bases). V lost 6 bases and J 8 bases, leaving 19 bases between the germline ends. The CDR3 sequence is 14 residues long. Germline CDR1 reads SQVTM; CDR2 reads ANQGSEA. The CDR3 reads CSVLAGGGGEKLFF. The CDR3 coding sequence is TGCAGCGTACTGGCGGGGGGCGGCGGGGAAAAACTGTTTTTT.

The table lists this clone with a few counts. This chain connects TRBV6-5 to TRBJ2-7, with D maybe TRBD2 (5 bases). V lost 6 bases, J lost 6 bases, and 12 bases lay in between. The germline gives CDR1 MNHEY, CDR2 SVGAGI. The CDR3 extends over 12 amino acids. This CDR3 reads CASSRDGGEQYF. The CDR3 DNA follows: TGTGCCAGCAGCCGAGACGGAGGCGAGCAGTACTTC.

This clone was detected only a few times. The CDR3 spells CASSLAAGKADTQYF. The CDR3 region has the DNA TGTGCCAGCAGCTTGGCAGCAGGGAAAGCAGATACGCAGTATTTT. This rearrangement joins TRBV5-4 to TRBJ2-3; maybe TRBD1 (5 bases). This CDR3 has 15 residues. The ends were cut back, 0 bases at V and 4 bases at J, with 12 bases in the middle. Germline V gene sequence: CDR1 SGHNT, CDR2 YYREEE (reference sequence).

The table lists this clone with a few counts. The chain links TRBV7-2 to TRBJ1-1; perhaps TRBD1 as D (5 bases). The ends were cut back, 5 bases at V and 0 bases at J, with 10 bases in the middle. The CDR3 loop spans 14 amino acids. Germline CDR1 is SGHTA and CDR2 is FQGNSA. The DNA of the CDR3 is TGTGCCAGCAGCGAGGGGCAGATGAACACTGAAGCTTTCTTT. It codes for CASSEGQMNTEAFF. The variable domain in full, with the rest retrieved from reference TRBV7-2 and TRBJ1-1, is GAGVSQSPSNKVTEKGKDVELRCDPISGHTALYWYRQSLGQGLEFLIYFQGNSAPDKSGLPSDRFSAERTGGSVSTLTIQRTQQEDSAVYLCASSEGQMNTEAFFGQGTRLTVV.

This clone was seen more than once but under ten times. The CDR3 nucleotides are TGTGCCAGCAGCCCAGGGATTTCTAACTATGGCTACACCTTC. This codes for CASSPGISNYGYTF. The V call is TRBV7-2, the J call TRBJ1-2; D might be TRBD1 (5 bases). The CDR3 runs 14 residues. Trimming pared 5 bases from V and 0 bases from J, leaving 10 bases between. Looked up from germline, CDR1 is SGHTA and CDR2 is FQGNSA.

In this sample, this clone turned up a few times. The V and J genes are TRBV2 and TRBJ1-2, with D perhaps matching TRBD1 (5 bases). Trimming removed 1 base from V and 8 bases from J, with 14 bases in between. CDR1 SNHLY and CDR2 FYNNEI come from the germline V gene. This CDR3 comprises 14 residues. Here the CDR3 DNA reads TGTGCCAGCAGTGAAGGCCAGGGAAGAAGGGGCTACACCTTC. This sequence encodes CASSEGQGRRGYTF.

This clone was seen a handful of times. The rearrangement joins TRBV7-2 to TRBJ1-6; D uncertain. This CDR3 comprises 16 residues. V lost 0 bases to trimming and J lost 9 bases, with 15 bases between them. The germline V gene has CDR1 SGHTA and CDR2 FQGNSA. The CDR3 protein is CASSLAAQPNSSPLHF. In DNA form, the CDR3 reads TGTGCCAGCAGCTTAGCGGCACAGCCAAACTCTTCACCCCTCCACTTT.

In this sample, this clone turned up a few times. The chain recombines TRBV25-1 with TRBJ2-5, with D uncertain. With 10 bases removed from V and 2 bases from J, the gap between germline ends came to 5 bases. The CDR3 is 10 amino acids. Germline CDR1 reads MGHDK; CDR2 reads SYGVNS. The CDR3 DNA is TGTGCCACCAAACAAGAGACCCAGTACTTC. Protein product: CATKQETQYF.

V gene TRBV5-1 combines with J gene TRBJ2-5; 7 bases map to TRBD2. The germline CDR1 and CDR2 sequences are SGHRS and YFSETQ. The CDR3 runs 14 residues. V dropped 4 bases and J dropped 3; count of bases not matched to a gene: 6. CDR3 sequence: CASSPRGLEETQYF. The DNA for the CDR3 is TGCGCCAGCAGCCCCCGAGGACTAGAAGAGACCCAGTACTTC.

J is TRBJ1-2 and V is TRBV4-2; D is unresolved. Germline-derived CDR1 and CDR2 are LGHNA and YNFKEQ. This CDR3 is 14 amino acids long. V gave up 0 bases and J gave up 7 bases, with 12 bases separating them. CDR3 DNA sequence: TGTGCCAGCAGCCAAGATCAAGGGTTGGGTGGCTACACCTTC. It translates to CASSQDQGLGGYTF.

Notes on this clone: Other nucleotide sequences from this sample produce the same CDR3. V and J are TRBV5-8 and TRBJ2-3; D not resolved. Germline assignment: CDR1 SGHTS and CDR2 YDEGEE. V lost 4 bases and J 6 bases, leaving 6 bases between the germline ends. The CDR3 totals 11 residues. CDR3 sequence: CASSPLDTQYF. CDR3 coding DNA: TGTGCCAGCAGCCCACTGGATACGCAGTATTTT.

This clone was seen more than once but under ten times. At the DNA level, this CDR3 is encoded by other sequences in the same sample as well. This chain connects TRBV6-5 to TRBJ1-1; 7 positions agree with TRBD1. The ends lost 6 bases at V and 1 base at J; junction bases unmatched: 2. The CDR3 consists of 13 residues. CDR1 MNHEY and CDR2 SVGAGI come from the germline V gene. This chain's CDR3 is CASSHRGNTEAFF. CDR3 coding DNA: TGTGCCAGCAGCCACAGGGGGAACACTGAAGCTTTCTTT.

This chain links TRBV6-1 with TRBJ2-4; a weak D match, TRBD1 (6 bases). The CDR3 consists of 13 residues. Trimming took off 2 bases at V and 6 bases at J, with 8 bases between the two ends. Per the germline V gene, CDR1 is MNHNS and CDR2 is SASEGT. In nucleotides, the CDR3 is TGTGCCAGCAGTGAACCACAGGGAAACATTCAGTACTTC. It yields the protein CASSEPQGNIQYF.

This clone was found a few times. The V gene is TRBV7-6, the J gene TRBJ2-6, with D unclear. V was clipped by 5 bases and J by 0 bases, with 14 bases between them. Germline V lookup: CDR1 SGHVS, CDR2 FNYEAQ. CDR3 length equals 17 residues. CDR3 amino acids: CASSPWARRSGANVLTF. The CDR3 nucleotides read TGTGCCAGCAGCCCTTGGGCGAGGCGCTCTGGGGCCAACGTCCTGACTTTC. The variable domain in full, completed from reference TRBV7-6 and TRBJ2-6, reads GAGVSQSPRYKVTKRGQDVALRCDPISGHVSLYWYRQALGQGPEFLTYFNYEAQQDKSGLPNDRFSAERPEGSISTLTIQRTEQRDSAMYRCASSPWARRSGANVLTFGAGSRLTVL.

This clone was seen more than once but under ten times. This rearrangement joins TRBV7-2 to TRBJ2-3; a weak D match, TRBD2 (6 bases). Trimming took 5 bases from V and 2 from J, leaving 17 bases between them. The CDR3 runs 16 residues. Germline V CDR1 and CDR2: SGHTA, FQGNSA. CDR3 loop: CASSPAGGITTDTQYF. As DNA, the CDR3 is TGTGCCAGCAGCCCAGCGGGCGGGATAACCACAGATACGCAGTATTTT.

The rearrangement links TRBV29-1 to TRBJ2-7, with 10 bases that match TRBD1. Looked up from germline, CDR1 is SQVTM and CDR2 is ANQGSEA. V shed 6 bases and J 1 base; nucleotides not matched to a gene: 6. This CDR3 contains 14 residues. DNA for the CDR3: TGCAGCGTCGTCGGACAGGGGGGATCCTACGAGCAGTACTTC. It yields the protein CSVVGQGGSYEQYF.